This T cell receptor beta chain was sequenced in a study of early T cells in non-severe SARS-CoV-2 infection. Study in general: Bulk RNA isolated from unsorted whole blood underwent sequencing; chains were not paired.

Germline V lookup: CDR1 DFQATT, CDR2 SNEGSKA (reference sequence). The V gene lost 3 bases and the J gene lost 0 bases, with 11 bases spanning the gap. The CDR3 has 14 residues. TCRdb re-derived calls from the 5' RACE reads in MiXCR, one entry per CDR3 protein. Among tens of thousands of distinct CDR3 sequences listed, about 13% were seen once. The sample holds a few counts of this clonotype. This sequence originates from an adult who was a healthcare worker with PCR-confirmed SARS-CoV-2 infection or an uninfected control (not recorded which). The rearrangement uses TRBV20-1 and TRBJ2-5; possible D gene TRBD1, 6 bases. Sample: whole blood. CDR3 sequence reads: CSARPDRYQETQYF. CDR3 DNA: TGCAGTGCTAGGCCCGACAGGTACCAAGAGACCCAGTACTTC.